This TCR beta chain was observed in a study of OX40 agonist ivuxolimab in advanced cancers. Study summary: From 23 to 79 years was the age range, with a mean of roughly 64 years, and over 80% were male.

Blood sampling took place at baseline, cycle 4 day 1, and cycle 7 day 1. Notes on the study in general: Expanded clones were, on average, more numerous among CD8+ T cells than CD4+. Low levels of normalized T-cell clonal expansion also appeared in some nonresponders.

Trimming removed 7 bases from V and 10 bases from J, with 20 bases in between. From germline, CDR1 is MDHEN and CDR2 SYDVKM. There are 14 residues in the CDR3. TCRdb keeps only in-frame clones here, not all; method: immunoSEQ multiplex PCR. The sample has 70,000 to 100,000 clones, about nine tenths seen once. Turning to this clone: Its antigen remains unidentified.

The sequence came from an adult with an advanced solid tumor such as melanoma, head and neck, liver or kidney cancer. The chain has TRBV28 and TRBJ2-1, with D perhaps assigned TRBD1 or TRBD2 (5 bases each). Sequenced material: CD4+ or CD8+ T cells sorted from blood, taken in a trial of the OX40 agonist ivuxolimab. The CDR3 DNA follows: TGTGCCAGCAACCCCAACTGGGGGATTAGGGAGCAGTTCTTC. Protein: CASNPNWGIREQFF.